This T cell receptor beta chain is drawn from a study of shared clonotypes between healthy human individuals (TCRdb year 2020). For the study in its entirety: Three men and a couple of women, aged 18 to 49 years, made up the cohort. For each donor, three plates each were used for CD4 naive and CD4 memory, two plates were used for CD8 naive, and one plate was used for CD8 memory. Blood TCR repertoires of five healthy adults were deeply sequenced to estimate repertoire size and the extent of clonotype sharing between individuals. To increase sequencing depth and limit assay-specific biases, different laboratories used diverse techniques to prepare libraries and sequence TCR repertoires. Leukapheresis yielded between about 0.85 and 9.5 billion PBMCs per donor.

Healthy HIV-negative adults with no recently reported acute infections or vaccinations were included as donors. Only Caucasian adults living in Nashville, Tennessee, USA were represented among the donors. CD8 memory samples combined magnetically selected CD45RO+ cells with CCR7-negative CD45RA+ effector memory (TemRA) cells. Blood was collected by leukapheresis, and PBMCs were isolated by Ficoll-Histopaque density gradient centrifugation and then cryopreserved in liquid nitrogen vapor phase. Analytical flow cytometry was used to check the purity and quantity of every magnetically sorted T cell population. Genomic DNA was isolated from every sorted fraction and measured by UV absorbance on a Nanodrop 2000c. Using the deep immunoSEQ assay, TCR CDR3 regions were amplified from genomic DNA by multiplex PCR. Genomic DNA extracted from each cell subset was distributed evenly over all wells of several immunoSEQ 96-well plates, and each plate served as one replicate. Each replicate PCR for sorted subsets received around 0.2 ug genomic DNA, equal to about 30,000 T cell genomes. The purified libraries were quantified using a Qubit 3.0 fluorometer, sized with a Bioanalyzer 2100, and then quantified again using the KAPA Library Quantification kit. Each immunoSEQ 96-well plate was sequenced on its own single-read 150-cycle Illumina NextSeq 550 flow cell. For the original study's pipeline: The immunoSEQ output contained only junctional sequences without quality scores, so filtering could not match that applied to full-length reads. To assign V/J genes and CDR3, sequences were annotated using PyIR, a Python wrapper for IgBLAST v1.9, with IMGT germline references. Reads were filtered out if the reads had weak V/J assignments (E-value above 1e-6), no CDR3, stop codons, out-of-frame junctions, or ambiguous translated residues. V3J clonotypes were defined as sequences sharing an identical inferred V gene, J gene, and CDR3 amino acid sequence. To compute the percentage overlap between repertoires, the number of shared unique clonotypes was divided by the size of the smaller repertoire. Three approaches were used to assess repertoire richness: RTK rarefaction, the Chao1 estimator, and Recon v2.1 estimates of unobserved clonotypes. OLGA was used to compute generation probabilities for all TCRbeta clonotypes that the gDNA method yielded from a handful of donors. Held by TCRdb, this immuneACCESS table contains in-frame sequences only and omits some clones. Under half of the omission traces to an unresolved V gene where checked; the cause of the rest is unknown. V, J and clone size reflect that table, while D and trimming were determined from the DNA. Present in this sample are about 380,000 clones, roughly 96% of which were seen just once. The top ten constitute about 0.32% of the sample.

Study-wide conclusions, independent of this receptor: Sampling was limited to blood, and TCR repertoires in tissue likely differ from TCR repertoires in blood. Across a handful of donors, about 5.2% of naive CD4, more than 3% of naive CD8, around 2.1% of memory CD4, and 0.4% of memory CD8 clonotypes were shared. Pairwise subsampling led to the expectation that sequencing depth would affect the degree of clonotype sharing among donors. Compared with non-shared clonotypes, the clonotypes found in all four sorted-subset donors had higher generation probabilities. Estimated clonotype richness was generally larger for naive than for memory subsets. Even with the large sequencing depth, rarefaction of the sorted-subset datasets indicated that sequencing was incomplete. Because the study included a small number of donors, the genetic and exposure-history diversity represented was limited.

CDR3 length: 14 amino acids, cysteine to phenylalanine. Just the 42-base CDR3 DNA is kept, in frame starting at base 1. The germline V gene specifies SGHVS as CDR1 and FQNEAQ as CDR2. Trimming takes 7 bases from V and 7 bases from J, and the germline ends sit 20 bases apart. Concerning this clone itself: Its antigen is currently not known. No quality values exist for individual bases; no much larger clone is one base distant.

The receptor comes from a young man in good health. The chain uses TRBV7-8 and TRBJ2-7; the D segment could be TRBD2, given 7 matching bases. The sample consisted of memory CD8+ T cells sorted from blood. This sample's cell subset or site label indicates: CD45RO+ cells pooled with CCR7-negative TemRA cells. CDR3 sequence: CASTDRYGTNEQYF. The DNA is as follows: TGTGCCAGCACCGACAGGTACGGGACTAATGAGCAGTACTTC.